These 7 T cell receptor beta chains were sequenced from one sample in a study of cytomegalovirus exposure and HLA in healthy donors. The PCR ran on 60 Vbeta and 13 Jbeta primers. Sequenced by immunoSEQ multiplex PCR; TCRdb stores in-frame clones only, minus some. This sample yields about 140,000 clones, of which more than 60% are seen a single time; 11% belongs to the top ten. The sample comprised PBMCs. The receptors originated from a man aged 18 to 30 in good health and CMV-seropositive.

The genes are TRBV6-5 and TRBJ2-7; D gene uncertain. CDR1 is MNHEY, CDR2 SVGAGI, per germline. Trimming took 2 bases from V and 5 from J, leaving 13 bases between them. The CDR3 runs to 14 residues. DNA for the CDR3: TGTGCCAGCAGTTACCTTCCAGACTCTAACGAGCAGTACTTC. Its protein product is CASSYLPDSNEQYF.

This clone was detected only once. The chain has TRBV4-1 and TRBJ2-1; TRBD2 agrees at 8 bases. Losses at the gene ends were 4 bases for V and 2 bases for J; bases not matched to a gene: 13. The CDR3 sequence is 18 residues long. The V gene's germline CDR1 is MGHRA and CDR2 YSYEKL. Here the CDR3 reads CASSRPISSGRPYNEQFF. The CDR3 nucleotides are TGCGCCAGCAGCCGCCCGATCTCAAGCGGGAGACCCTACAATGAGCAGTTCTTC.

The J gene is TRBJ2-7, the V gene TRBV27; tentative D call: TRBD2 (6 bases). Germline V lookup: CDR1 MNHEY, CDR2 SMNVEV (reference sequence). The V end was cut by 8 bases, the J end by 6 bases, with 14 bases between. This CDR3 contains 12 residues. The CDR3 here is CASSKFGSEQYF. CDR3 in DNA: TGTGCCAGCTCGAAGTTCGGGAGCGAGCAGTACTTC.

This clone appeared a few times. The chain couples TRBV6-1 to TRBJ1-3; TRBD1 might be the D (5 bases). Deletions cut 4 bases from V and 8 bases from J, with 15 bases between. Germline V gives CDR1 MNHNS, CDR2 SASEGT. This CDR3 is 14 amino acids long. This chain's CDR3 is CASSVYRGRDTIYF. CDR3 in DNA: TGTGCCAGCAGTGTCTATAGGGGTCGGGACACCATATATTTT.

The chain uses TRBV28 and TRBJ1-2; D remains unclear. Germline lookup yields CDR1 MDHEN and CDR2 SYDVKM. The CDR3 sequence is 13 residues long. V shed 8 bases and J shed 0 bases, with 10 bases lying between them. The CDR3 DNA follows: TGTGCCAGCGCCCGGGGTACTAACTATGGCTACACCTTC. Protein product: CASARGTNYGYTF.

The chain recombines TRBV6-5 with TRBJ2-7; maybe TRBD2 (6 bases). Per the germline V gene, CDR1 is MNHEY and CDR2 is SVGAGI. The germline V and J ends were trimmed by 4 bases and 7 bases, with 23 bases remaining between them. This CDR3 is built from 16 residues. This chain's CDR3 is CASSSAGRRGVGEQYF. The DNA of the CDR3 is TGTGCCAGCAGTTCCGCTGGACGGCGGGGAGTAGGGGAGCAGTACTTC.

The V call is TRBV28, the J call TRBJ2-1, with D tentatively TRBD2 (7 bases). V was trimmed by 2 bases and J by 9 bases, leaving 20 bases between them. Per the germline V gene, CDR1 is MDHEN and CDR2 is SYDVKM. CDR3 size: 16 residues. DNA for the CDR3: TGTGCCAGCAGTTTAAAGGGGGGAGGGCCCGTTTTTGAGCAGTTCTTC. Amino acid sequence: CASSLKGGGPVFEQFF.